This entry lists 11 T cell receptor beta chains sequenced from one sample in a study of T cells in Graves' hyperthyroidism and ophthalmopathy. Using RNA transcripts as the source, TCR beta CDR3 regions were amplified. Initially, a first-round RT-PCR of the TCR CDR3 employed the HTBI primer set. From the multiplex PCR reads, TCRdb called clonotypes with MiXCR, one entry per CDR3 protein. The sample records 700,000 or so distinct CDR3 sequences, 14% being singletons. The sequenced sample was blood. Source of these receptors: a woman aged 50 to 60 with Graves' ophthalmopathy.

This chain links TRBV27 with TRBJ2-7; the D gene is possibly TRBD2 (7 bases). CDR1 is MNHEY, CDR2 SMNVEV, per germline (reference sequence). The V and J ends lost 9 bases and 6 bases respectively, with 15 bases between them. The CDR3 contains 12 residues. Here the CDR3 reads CARGGASGEQYF. The CDR3 DNA reads as TGTGCCAGGGGGGGGGCTAGCGGCGAGCAGTACTTC.

This clonotype has ten or more counts. The V call is TRBV5-1, the J call TRBJ2-7; 11 bases agree with TRBD2. The J segment lost 2 bases and the V segment lost 4 bases, leaving 8 bases of the junction unmatched. The CDR3 sequence is 16 residues long. Germline V gene data show CDR1 as SGHRS and CDR2 as YFSETQ. The CDR3 bases are TGCGCCAGCAGCCTACCGACTAGCGGGACAACCTACGAGCAGTACTTC. It codes for CASSLPTSGTTYEQYF.

This CDR3 reads CASSYPRGQGNTGELFF. CDR3 nucleotides: TGTGCCAGCAGTTACCCGAGGGGACAGGGGAACACCGGGGAGCTGTTTTTT. This sequence joins TRBV6-5 and TRBJ2-2; TRBD1 agrees at 9 bases. J lost 1 base, V lost 2 bases, and 5 bases had no gene match. CDR3 length equals 17 residues. CDR1 is MNHEY, CDR2 SVGAGI, per germline.

Ten or more counts support this clonotype. The V gene is TRBV5-1, the J gene TRBJ2-2; TRBD1 agrees at 8 bases. V shed 0 bases, J shed 3 bases, and the junction held 7 bases outside the gene matches. The germline CDR1 and CDR2 sequences are SGHRS and YFSETQ. CDR3 length: 17 residues. The CDR3 here is CASSLAWGQVHTGELFF. DNA of the CDR3: TGCGCCAGCAGCTTGGCGTGGGGACAGGTACACACCGGGGAGCTGTTTTTT.

V usage is TRBV7-9 and J usage is TRBJ1-2, with 11 bases identical to TRBD1. Germline values: CDR1 SEHNR, CDR2 FQNEAQ (reference sequence). The CDR3 length is 15 residues. Trimming cost V 5 bases and J 6 bases; bases outside gene matches: 8. The CDR3 DNA sequence: TGTGCCAGCAGCCAAACGCGGACAGGGGGCGATGGCTACACCTTC. It codes for CASSQTRTGGDGYTF.

In its sample, this clonotype was seen a few times. The chain links TRBV7-9 to TRBJ2-4; 9 nucleotides agree with TRBD2. This CDR3 has 16 amino acids. V lost 3 bases to trimming and J lost 1 base; unmatched junction nucleotides: 4. Germline CDR1 SEHNR, CDR2 FQNEAQ (reference sequence). The CDR3 DNA reads as TGTGCCAGCAGCTTGTTCGCGGGGGGGGCCAAAAACATTCAGTACTTC. Translated, it gives CASSLFAGGAKNIQYF.

This chain connects TRBV20-1 to TRBJ1-6, with 9 bases lining up with TRBD1. The CDR3 consists of 13 residues. The trim removed 5 bases at V and 11 bases at J, leaving 7 bases unmatched. Germline V gene sequence: CDR1 DFQATT, CDR2 SNEGSKA (reference sequence). CDR3 DNA: TGCAGTGCTTCACAACAGGGGGCTACACCCCTCCACTTT. Its translation is CSASQQGATPLHF.

The gene calls are TRBV5-1 and TRBJ2-5; TRBD2 matches at 7 bases. Germline lookup yields CDR1 SGHRS and CDR2 YFSETQ. With V trimmed by 0 bases and J by 5 bases, 10 bases remained unmatched. The CDR3 extends over 16 amino acids. CDR3 region: CASSLGASGPWETQYF. The CDR3, as DNA: TGCGCCAGCAGCTTGGGGGCTAGCGGCCCGTGGGAGACCCAGTACTTC.

The V and J genes are TRBV29-1 and TRBJ2-1, with D hard to call. This CDR3 spans 15 amino acids. Between the trimmed V and J ends, which lost 6 bases and 0 bases, there was a span of 15 bases. CDR1 SQVTM and CDR2 ANQGSEA come from the germline V gene. This CDR3 is CSVGISSSSYNEQFF. The CDR3, as DNA: TGCAGCGTCGGAATATCGTCTAGCTCCTACAATGAGCAGTTCTTC.

This clonotype appeared a few times. The rearrangement joins TRBV27 to TRBJ2-2; TRBD2 is a possible D gene (5 bases). Looked up from germline, CDR1 is MNHEY and CDR2 is SMNVEV (reference sequence). The CDR3 has 15 residues. The V end lost 6 bases, the J end lost 2 bases, and 13 bases lay between the germline ends. The CDR3 loop reads CASSRLTSNTGELFF. Written as DNA, the CDR3 is TGTGCCAGCAGCCGTCTCACTAGTAACACCGGGGAGCTGTTTTTT.

This chain connects TRBV7-9 to TRBJ1-3; weak D call: TRBD1 (5 bases). Deletions cut 7 bases from V and 2 bases from J, with 12 bases between. The CDR3 is 14 amino acids. Germline V lookup: CDR1 SEHNR, CDR2 FQNEAQ (reference sequence). The CDR3 nucleotides read TGTGCCAGCACAACCGACAGCGCTGGAAACACCATATATTTT. This gives the protein CASTTDSAGNTIYF.